This section outlines one TCR beta chain sequence together with its context. This sample is drawn from a study of CD8+CD57+ T cells in acquired aplastic anemia. For the study at large: Average DNA yield from sorted CD4+ and CD8+ cells was 3.2 ug.

Patients sequenced had flow cytometry evidence of CD8+CD57+ cell expansion. Prior therapy had not been administered to any patient at the time of blood sampling. The use of genomic DNA as template underpinned the TCR beta VDJ and CDR3 profiling. TCRdb re-called the reads through MiXCR, storing one row per CDR3 protein. In the table there are about 160,000 distinct CDR3 sequences, roughly 48% of which are singletons. The receptor was isolated from a human donor with aplastic anemia. Input material: sorted CD4+, CD8+, or CD8+CD57+ T cells (not recorded which) from PBMCs.

CDR3 residues: CASSVGAGYEKLFF. The CDR3 DNA follows: TGTGCCAGCAGTGTGGGTGCAGGCTATGAAAAACTGTTTTTT. The V call is TRBV2, the J call TRBJ1-4; D remains ambiguous. The CDR3 sequence is 14 residues long. Trimming left V 4 bases short and J 6 bases short, with 12 bases between. Germline lookup yields CDR1 SNHLY and CDR2 FYNNEI. Looking up the rest from reference TRBV2 and TRBJ1-4 gives the full variable domain: EPEVTQTPSHQVTQMGQEVILRCVPISNHLYFYWYRQILGQKVEFLVSFYNNEISEKSEIFDDQFSVERPDGSNFTLKIRSTKLEDSAMYFCASSVGAGYEKLFFGSGTQLSVL.